The rows below give T cell receptor beta chains drawn from one sample of a study of control samples from healthy donors and cancer patients. Produced via immunoSEQ multiplex PCR; TCRdb's table is partial and in-frame only. The sample shows more than 95,000 clones, 93% of them seen only once. Material: blood. All receptors come from a man aged 30-40 years in good health. Both conserved end residues are part of each CDR3. A D gene is named only where the DNA matches it firmly. For some rows the clone size is stated as once, few or many, or as a class when expanded; others skip it.

size,J,D,V,CDR3,DNA
.,TRBJ2-2,.,TRBV2,CASKRGPGELFF,TGTGCCAGCAAAAGGGGCCCCGGGGAGCTGTTTTTT
.,TRBJ1-3,TRBD1,TRBV19,CATQTQGSGNTIYF,TGTGCCACTCAAACACAGGGGTCTGGAAACACCATATATTTT
.,TRBJ2-4,TRBD1,TRBV3-1/TRBV3-2,CASSSTPGGAARNIQYF,TGTGCCAGCAGCTCCACCCCAGGGGGCGCAGCGAGGAACATTCAGTACTTC
.,TRBJ1-2,.,TRBV5-4,CASTQRGEGYGYTF,TGTGCCAGCACCCAGCGGGGGGAAGGCTATGGCTACACCTTC
once,TRBJ1-2,.,TRBV5-5,CASSLRGAGGYTF,TGTGCCAGCAGCTTAAGGGGCGCGGGTGGCTACACCTTC
.,TRBJ1-2,TRBD1,TRBV6-5,CASSFGQQGAGGYTF,TGTGCCAGCAGTTTCGGGCAGCAGGGGGCAGGAGGCTACACCTTC
.,TRBJ1-1,.,TRBV3-1/TRBV3-2,CASSQGGRAMDTEAFF,TGTGCCAGCAGCCAAGGGGGAAGGGCAATGGACACTGAAGCTTTCTTT
.,TRBJ2-1,.,TRBV28,CASTPPEGDNSYNEQFF,TGTGCCAGCACTCCTCCCGAGGGGGACAACTCCTACAATGAGCAGTTCTTC
.,TRBJ2-2,TRBD2,TRBV5-1,CASSLAGANTGELFF,TGCGCCAGCAGCCTAGCGGGGGCGAACACCGGGGAGCTGTTTTTT
.,TRBJ2-3,.,TRBV2,CASSERVADTQYF,TGTGCCAGCAGTGAAAGGGTAGCAGATACGCAGTATTTT
once,TRBJ1-1,.,TRBV15,CATSRDQGLLGDTEAFF,TGTGCCACCAGCAGAGACCAGGGACTCTTAGGGGACACTGAAGCTTTCTTT
.,TRBJ1-5,.,TRBV30,CAWSVSGGSNQPQHF,TGTGCCTGGAGTGTCTCGGGAGGTAGCAATCAGCCCCAGCATTTT
.,TRBJ2-1,TRBD1,TRBV7-2,CASSSYPGTGEEFF,TGTGCCAGCAGCTCATACCCCGGGACAGGGGAAGAGTTCTTC
once,TRBJ2-1,TRBD2,TRBV6-1,CASSEHGTSGPYNEQFF,TGTGCCAGCAGTGAGCACGGGACTAGCGGGCCGTACAATGAGCAGTTCTTC
.,TRBJ1-2,TRBD1,TRBV6-5,CASRGTGLDGYTF,TGTGCCAGCAGGGGGACAGGGCTCGATGGCTACACCTTC
few,TRBJ1-5,.,TRBV6-1,CASSDTGYNQPQHF,TGTGCCAGCAGTGATACAGGGTACAATCAGCCCCAGCATTTT
.,TRBJ1-3,.,TRBV5-1,CASSFGGAARSGNTIYF,TGCGCCAGCAGCTTCGGAGGTGCAGCCCGCTCTGGAAACACCATATATTTT
few,TRBJ2-7,TRBD1,TRBV7-9,CASTTIDRAYEQYF,TGTGCCAGCACCACGATAGACAGGGCCTACGAGCAGTACTTC
.,TRBJ2-6,.,TRBV5-5,CASSRGQLNSGANVLTF,TGTGCCAGCAGCCGTGGCCAGTTAAACTCTGGGGCCAACGTCCTGACTTTC
once,TRBJ1-3,.,TRBV19,CASSIGGPPSGNTIYF,TGTGCCAGTAGTATAGGTGGGCCACCCTCTGGAAACACCATATATTTT
.,TRBJ2-3,.,TRBV9,CASQRFEESTDTQYF,TGTGCCAGCCAGAGATTCGAAGAAAGCACAGATACGCAGTATTTT
.,TRBJ2-3,.,TRBV19,CASSPQYTDTQYF,TGTGCCAGTAGTCCCCAATACACAGATACGCAGTATTTT
.,TRBJ2-2,.,TRBV10-1,CASSGTSTGELFF,TGCGCCAGCAGTGGCACCTCCACCGGGGAGCTGTTTTTT
.,TRBJ1-5,TRBD1,TRBV6-4,CASSVGTGNQPQHF,TGTGCCAGCAGTGTTGGGACAGGGAATCAGCCCCAGCATTTT
.,TRBJ2-2,TRBD1,TRBV7-9,CASSAQGARVTGELFF,TGTGCCAGCAGCGCCCAGGGGGCGCGGGTCACCGGGGAGCTGTTTTTT
.,TRBJ2-3,.,TRBV9,CASSVYPGTAADTQYF,TGTGCCAGCAGCGTCTACCCGGGAACGGCGGCAGATACGCAGTATTTT
once,TRBJ2-7,.,TRBV5-8,CASSLRDIVSYEQYF,TGTGCCAGCAGCCTCCGGGACATAGTCTCCTACGAGCAGTACTTC
.,TRBJ1-2,.,TRBV6-2/TRBV6-3,CASSLKGTYGYTF,TGTGCCAGCAGTTTAAAGGGGACTTATGGCTACACCTTC
.,TRBJ2-3,TRBD2,TRBV4-2,CASSHVLAGRTDTQYF,TGTGCCAGCAGCCACGTACTAGCGGGGCGCACAGATACGCAGTATTTT
.,TRBJ1-5,TRBD1,TRBV6-5,CASSYSPGGGNQPQHF,TGTGCCAGCAGTTACTCGCCAGGGGGGGGTAATCAGCCCCAGCATTTT
.,TRBJ1-5,.,TRBV9,CASSVEAGISPQHF,TGTGCCAGCAGCGTAGAGGCGGGGATCAGCCCCCAGCATTTT
.,TRBJ2-5,TRBD2,TRBV4-1,CASSQDVTSLQYF,TGCGCCAGCAGCCAAGATGTGACTAGCCTCCAGTACTTC
.,TRBJ2-2,.,TRBV5-1,CASSGTYTGELFF,TGCGCCAGCAGCGGGACCTACACCGGGGAGCTGTTTTTT
.,TRBJ1-5,.,TRBV15,CATSRFQSSPQHF,TGTGCCACCAGCAGATTCCAGTCATCGCCCCAGCATTTT
once,TRBJ2-7,TRBD1,TRBV5-4,CASSQQTGGPFSYEQYF,TGTGCCAGCAGCCAACAAACAGGGGGCCCCTTCTCCTACGAGCAGTACTTC
once,TRBJ2-2,.,TRBV5-4,CASSLSASGELFF,TGTGCCAGCAGCTTGTCGGCCTCCGGGGAGCTGTTTTTT
.,TRBJ2-1,TRBD2,TRBV4-1,CASSQHGTSGYNEQFF,TGCGCCAGCAGCCAACACGGGACTAGCGGTTACAATGAGCAGTTCTTC